This T cell receptor (beta chain) stems from a study of radiotherapy plus CTLA-4 blockade in lung cancer. Study-wide background: In approximately 17% of patients, objective responses were seen; roughly 28% had disease control.

This clone has only one observation. Its cognate antigen is unknown. TCRdb keeps only in-frame clones here, not all; method: immunoSEQ multiplex PCR. This table has some 50,000 clones, 70% to 90% appearing once. Study-level results: Blood saw expansion of tumor-derived TCR clones after radiotherapy plus ipilimumab.

Ipilimumab CTLA-4 blockade and focal radiation were given to patients with chemo-refractory metastatic non-small-cell lung cancer. Germline-derived CDR1 and CDR2 are MGHRA and YSYEKL. Trimming removed 1 base at V and 0 bases at J, with 8 bases between. This CDR3 comprises 15 residues. This sample comprised peripheral blood, obtained from a patient treated with radiotherapy plus ipilimumab. The V call is TRBV4-1, the J call TRBJ2-3, with D unclear. The TCR originated in a human donor with non-small cell lung cancer whose response to radiotherapy plus ipilimumab could not be evaluated. The CDR3 spells CASSQVAESTDTQYF. The CDR3 DNA is TGCGCCAGCAGCCAAGTTGCGGAAAGCACAGATACGCAGTATTTT.